A selection of T cell receptor beta chains follows, all from one sample in a study of identical twins. Each CDR3 protein gets one entry after TCRdb re-called the 5' RACE reads with MiXCR. Of 510,000 or so distinct CDR3 sequences listed, roughly 15% are singletons. The data were also submitted as part of a second study, on yellow fever vaccine responses in identical twins.

The sample comprised CD4+ T cells sorted from blood. These receptors were obtained from a woman in her late teens or twenties in good health. CDR3s include the opening cysteine and the closing phenylalanine or tryptophan. The D gene is left open where the match is weak. Part of the rows lack a size; the others show once, few, many or a class for expanded clones.

j_call,v_call,clone_size,d_call,cdr3_nt,cdr3_aa
TRBJ1-1,TRBV7-9,.,.,TGTGCCAGCAGCCGCACGTCGGGGCAGAACACTGAAGCTTTCTTT,CASSRTSGQNTEAFF
TRBJ2-1,TRBV9,.,TRBD1,TGTGCCAGCAGCGTCCGGGACAGGGGTTTCGTTGAGCAGTTCTTC,CASSVRDRGFVEQFF
TRBJ2-2,TRBV5-1,.,TRBD1,TGCGCCAGCAGCTTGAGTGGGACAGTAACCACCGGGGAGCTGTTTTTT,CASSLSGTVTTGELFF
TRBJ2-1,TRBV27,few,TRBD1,TGTGCCAGCAGTTTAGTGGGACAGCAATACAATGAGCAGTTCTTC,CASSLVGQQYNEQFF
TRBJ2-4,TRBV27,few,.,TGTGCCAGCAGAGACACGCCGAGAAACATTCAGTACTTC,CASRDTPRNIQYF
TRBJ1-5,TRBV4-2,many,TRBD1,TGTGCCAGCAGCCAATCATCGGTCAGGGGGGAATTTTATAGCAATCAGCCCCAGCATTTT,CASSQSSVRGEFYSNQPQHF
TRBJ2-3,TRBV5-1,few,TRBD2,TGCGCCAGCAGCTTGGCCGCCCTAGCGGGAGGGCCGAGGGATACGCAGTATTTT,CASSLAALAGGPRDTQYF
TRBJ2-5,TRBV7-9,many,.,TGTGCCAGCGGGGGGGAGACCCAGTACTTC,CASGGETQYF
TRBJ2-1,TRBV5-1,.,.,TGCGCCAGCAGCTTGACCTTCAGCTCCTACAATGAGCAGTTCTTC,CASSLTFSSYNEQFF
TRBJ2-3,TRBV5-6,few,TRBD1,TGTGCCAGCAGGTTTGACAGGGTGGTAGGGGATACGCAGTATTTT,CASRFDRVVGDTQYF
TRBJ2-7,TRBV5-1,.,TRBD2,TGCGCCAGTCAGGTCGGGGGGTTCGGCGAGCAGTACTTC,CASQVGGFGEQYF
TRBJ1-2,TRBV12-3/TRBV12-4,.,.,TGTGCCAGCAGTTTTGGCAGCCTGGATGGCTACACCTTC,CASSFGSLDGYTF
TRBJ2-7,TRBV28,few,TRBD2,TGTGCCAGCGGATTAGCAGCGGGGATCTACGAGCAGTACTTC,CASGLAAGIYEQYF
TRBJ2-3,TRBV7-2,few,.,TGTGCCAGCAGCTTAAGGGACCGGACAGATACGCAGTATTTT,CASSLRDRTDTQYF
TRBJ2-3,TRBV6-5,many,.,TGTGCCAGCAGTTACTCGGGCGGGACAGATACGCAGTATTTT,CASSYSGGTDTQYF
TRBJ2-2,TRBV6-5,.,.,TGTGCCAGCAGTTACGTACAGAAGAACACCGGGGAGCTGTTTTTT,CASSYVQKNTGELFF
TRBJ2-2,TRBV6-2/TRBV6-3,.,TRBD2,TGTGCCAGCAGATGGACTAGCGGGAGGGCGGAGAACACCGGGGAGCTGTTTTTT,CASRWTSGRAENTGELFF
TRBJ2-5,TRBV2,.,TRBD1,TGTGCCAGCAGCATAGACAGGGGACAAGAGACCCAGTACTTC,CASSIDRGQETQYF
TRBJ2-1,TRBV11-3,few,TRBD2,TGTGCCAGCAGCGCGCGGCGGGGGACCTACAATGAGCAGTTCTTC,CASSARRGTYNEQFF
TRBJ2-5,TRBV28,.,TRBD2,TGTGCCAGCAGTTTAGCCCCAGCTAGCGGGGATAAAGAGACCCAGTACTTC,CASSLAPASGDKETQYF
TRBJ2-1,TRBV2,few,.,TGTGCCAGCAGTCAACGCGGAAGCTCCTACAATGAGCAGTTCTTC,CASSQRGSSYNEQFF
TRBJ1-2,TRBV5-1,.,.,TGCGCCAGCCATAACCCTTCAGGTGGCTACACCTTC,CASHNPSGGYTF
TRBJ2-2,TRBV20-1,.,TRBD1,TGCAGTGCCCCGACAGGGGCAAACACCGGGGAGCTGTTTTTT,CSAPTGANTGELFF
TRBJ2-5,TRBV4-1,.,.,TGCGCCAGCAGCCAGGCAGAAACGGAGACCCAGTACTTC,CASSQAETETQYF
TRBJ2-3,TRBV10-1,few,TRBD2,TGCGCCAGCAGGGACGGGACTAGCGGTGGAGATACGCAGTATTTT,CASRDGTSGGDTQYF
TRBJ2-1,TRBV7-8,few,TRBD2,TGTGCCAGCAGCTTATTGGGACTAGCGGGAGGCAAGAGCTCCTACAATGAGCAGTTCTTC,CASSLLGLAGGKSSYNEQFF
TRBJ2-7,TRBV25-1,once,.,TGTGCCAGCAGTGAACCCGGCCACTACGAGCAGTACTTC,CASSEPGHYEQYF
TRBJ2-2,TRBV7-7,.,.,TGTGCCAGCAGCTTAGTTTCAGGGCCGGGCACCGGGGAGCTGTTTTTT,CASSLVSGPGTGELFF
TRBJ2-2,TRBV7-3,few,.,TGTGCCAGCAGCGGACAACTCACCGGGGAGCTGTTTTTT,CASSGQLTGELFF
TRBJ2-2,TRBV9,few,.,TGTGCCAGCAGCGTGGTCGCGAACACCGGGGAGCTGTTTTTT,CASSVVANTGELFF
TRBJ2-1,TRBV5-1,few,TRBD1,TGCGCCAGCAGCCGCGGGACAGGGTTGAACAATGAGCAGTTCTTC,CASSRGTGLNNEQFF
TRBJ2-2,TRBV14,.,TRBD1,TGTGCCAGCAGCCACCCCACGCGGACAGGGCGGACCGGGGAGCTGTTTTTT,CASSHPTRTGRTGELFF
TRBJ1-2,TRBV5-1,.,.,TGCGCCAGCAGCTCCCCGCTTTCTCAGGGGACCCCACTGACTAACTATGGCTACACCTTC,CASSSPLSQGTPLTNYGYTF
TRBJ1-1,TRBV5-1,few,.,TGCGCCAGCAGCTTGCAGAACACTGAAGCTTTCTTT,CASSLQNTEAFF
TRBJ2-7,TRBV20-1,.,.,TGCAGTGCTAGCTTGCGCACCCGGGACTCTCCCTACGAGCAGTACTTC,CSASLRTRDSPYEQYF
TRBJ2-2,TRBV4-1,.,TRBD2,TGCGCCAGCAGCCAAGGCCCTGCCGGGACTACGCCCACCGGGGAGCTGTTTTTT,CASSQGPAGTTPTGELFF
TRBJ2-7,TRBV7-3,few,.,TGTGCCAGCAGCTTAACAAAAACAACTAGAAAGGTTGTCTACGAGCAGTACTTC,CASSLTKTTRKVVYEQYF
TRBJ2-3,TRBV29-1,many,.,TGCAGCGTCCCGGACACCAACACAGATACGCAGTATTTT,CSVPDTNTDTQYF
TRBJ2-1,TRBV20-1,.,.,TGCAGTGCTAGGAGGGAACTAGGGAGCTCCTACAATGAGCAGTTCTTC,CSARRELGSSYNEQFF
TRBJ1-6,TRBV20-1,.,.,TGCAGTGCTACAGGGCAGAGCTCCTATAATTCACCCCTCCACTTT,CSATGQSSYNSPLHF